The 13 T cell receptor beta chains below were found in one sample sequenced in a study of technical replicates of blood from several donors. TCRdb's copy holds only in-frame clones and misses some; the assay was immunoSEQ multiplex PCR. Of almost 85,000 clones listed, almost 98% were seen once; the top ten hold less than 0.2%. The specimen sequenced was T cells isolated from PBMCs. The receptors come from a human donor in good health.

The genes are TRBV28 and TRBJ2-3; TRBD2 might be the D (5 bases). Germline values: CDR1 MDHEN, CDR2 SYDVKM. This CDR3 is 15 amino acids long. V shed 2 bases and J shed 3 bases, with 12 bases lying between them. The CDR3 DNA follows: TGTGCCAGCAGTTTAACATACGGGGAGACAGATACGCAGTATTTT. This translates into CASSLTYGETDTQYF. The variable domain in full, completed from reference TRBV28 and TRBJ2-3, reads DVKVTQSSRYLVKRTGEKVFLECVQDMDHENMFWYRQDPGLGLRLIYFSYDVKMKEKGDIPEGYSVSREKKERFSLILESASTNQTSMYLCASSLTYGETDTQYFGPGTRLTVL.

The chain combines TRBV19 with TRBJ1-5; no clear D. The germline V gene has CDR1 LNHDA and CDR2 SQIVND (reference sequence). The CDR3 runs 12 residues. Between the trimmed V and J ends, which lost 6 bases and 0 bases, there was a span of 3 bases. CDR3: CASRYSNQPQHF. The CDR3 nucleotides are TGTGCCAGTAGATATAGCAATCAGCCCCAGCATTTT.

The chain uses TRBV29-1 and TRBJ2-7; D may be TRBD2 (5 bases). This CDR3 has 15 amino acids. Trimming removed 5 bases from V and 0 bases from J, with 17 bases in between. The germline V gene has CDR1 SQVTM and CDR2 ANQGSEA. DNA for the CDR3: TGCAGCGTTCACGGAGGTGGTGGGAACTCCTACGAGCAGTACTTC. Encoded protein: CSVHGGGGNSYEQYF.

The V gene is TRBV18, the J gene TRBJ2-1, with 7 positions matching TRBD1. In germline, CDR1 is KGHSH, CDR2 LQKENI. Germline trimming cut 2 bases from V and 6 bases from J; bases unmatched to any gene: 10. This CDR3 contains 16 residues. CDR3 bases: TGTGCCAGCTCACCAAGGAGTAAACAGGGGTCCAATGAGCAGTTCTTC. It translates to CASSPRSKQGSNEQFF.

The genes are TRBV7-8 and TRBJ2-7; D might be TRBD2 (6 bases). The germline CDR1 and CDR2 sequences are SGHVS and FQNEAQ. The ends were cut back, 3 bases at V and 3 bases at J, with 9 bases in the middle. CDR3 length equals 13 residues. The CDR3 sequence is CASSLGLSYEQYF. The DNA of the CDR3 is TGTGCCAGCAGCTTGGGACTGAGCTACGAGCAGTACTTC.

This clone appeared a single time. The J gene is TRBJ1-1, the V gene TRBV10-3; the D gene is possibly TRBD1 (6 bases). CDR3 length: 16 residues. Germline CDR1 is ENHRY and CDR2 is SYGVKD. Trimming removed 4 bases at V and 5 bases at J, with 20 bases between. The CDR3 sequence: CAISGGSGAVGTEAFF. The CDR3 coding sequence is TGTGCCATCAGTGGGGGTTCAGGGGCAGTTGGAACTGAAGCTTTCTTT.

The chain uses TRBV5-1 and TRBJ1-2; 7 bases line up with TRBD1. Germline V CDR1 and CDR2: SGHRS, YFSETQ. V shed 4 bases, J shed 1 base, and the junction held 7 bases outside the gene matches. CDR3 length equals 15 residues. The CDR3 sequence: CASSREDRLNYGYTF. The CDR3 DNA reads TGCGCCAGCAGCCGCGAGGACAGGCTTAACTATGGCTACACCTTC.

The rearrangement links TRBV11-3 to TRBJ1-1, with D tentatively TRBD1 (6 bases). Germline loops: CDR1 SGHNT, CDR2 YENEEA. The V end lost 5 bases, the J end lost 3 bases, and 19 bases lay between the germline ends. The CDR3 contains 16 residues. CDR3 sequence: CASSPQVPGHYTEAFF. The DNA of the CDR3 is TGTGCCAGCAGCCCACAGGTCCCGGGACATTACACTGAAGCTTTCTTT.

The chain joins TRBV14 to TRBJ2-7, with 8 bases that match TRBD2. Germline CDR1 reads SGHDN; CDR2 reads FVKESK. The CDR3 totals 18 residues. V lost 1 base, J lost 0 bases, and 11 bases stayed unmatched. CDR3 DNA: TGTGCCAGCAGCCAAGGAAATACAGGGACTAGATTCTCCTACGAGCAGTACTTC. This codes for CASSQGNTGTRFSYEQYF.

The rearrangement joins TRBV11-2 to TRBJ2-2; 9 bases are shared with TRBD2. Germline V gene lookup returns CDR1 SGHAT and CDR2 FQNNGV. CDR3 length equals 19 residues. The V segment lost 1 base and the J segment 2 bases; nucleotides outside the gene matches: 11. CDR3 sequence reads: CASSLVWREGQGNTGELFF. The CDR3 coding sequence is TGTGCCAGCAGCTTAGTCTGGCGGGAGGGCCAGGGTAACACCGGGGAGCTGTTTTTT.

This chain joins TRBV7-9 and TRBJ1-1, with TRBD1 as a possible D gene (5 bases). V was trimmed by 1 base and J by 2 bases, leaving 14 bases between them. Germline CDR1 SEHNR, CDR2 FQNEAQ (reference sequence). This CDR3 is built from 16 residues. The CDR3 is CASSLGSQTENTEAFF. CDR3 DNA sequence: TGTGCCAGCAGCTTAGGATCTCAGACAGAAAACACTGAAGCTTTCTTT.

The rearrangement joins TRBV6-6 to TRBJ1-6; 7 nucleotides agree with TRBD1. This CDR3 region has 15 residues. Trimming cost V 5 bases and J 6 bases; bases outside gene matches: 7. Germline V gene lookup returns CDR1 MNHNY and CDR2 SVGAGI (reference sequence). The CDR3 coding sequence is TGTGCCAGCAGTAAACACGGACAGGTTAATTCACCCCTCCACTTT. Protein: CASSKHGQVNSPLHF.

The rearrangement joins TRBV27 to TRBJ2-7, with 7 bases matching TRBD1. J lost 10 bases, V lost 3 bases, and 12 bases had no gene match. The CDR3 totals 14 residues. Looked up from germline, CDR1 is MNHEY and CDR2 is SMNVEV (reference sequence). CDR3 DNA: TGTGCCAGCAGTTTGGGTCCCGGGACAGCCATCCAGTACTTC. As protein: CASSLGPGTAIQYF.